This TCR beta chain was obtained from a study of blood T cell repertoires in COVID-19. Study context: Samples of COVID-19 (acute and convalescent) were obtained from the United States, Italy and Spain. From T cells, B-cell-depleted T cells, or PBMCs came the material, which was cDNA or gDNA.

Authors' analysis steps: Researchers report that nucleated cell counts were estimated from reference gene primer amplification. Sequenced by immunoSEQ multiplex PCR; TCRdb stores in-frame clones only, minus some. V and J calls plus clone size are reproduced from that table; the DNA served to infer D and trimming. The data hold approximately 230,000 clones, with roughly 85% observed a single time. The ends lost 3 bases at V and 2 bases at J; junction bases unmatched: 2. CDR1 and CDR2 (germline): MNHEY, SMNVEV (reference sequence). There are 15 residues in the CDR3. Sequenced sample: peripheral blood. J is TRBJ2-3 and V is TRBV27; 10 nucleotides align to TRBD1. The source is a man aged 18 to 30 with active or convalescent COVID-19. The CDR3 nucleotides are TGTGCCAGCAGTTTGGGGACAGGGGACACAGATACGCAGTATTTT. Amino acid sequence: CASSLGTGDTDTQYF.